This TCR beta chain was sequenced during a study of cytomegalovirus exposure and HLA in healthy donors. Study-wide points: Immune exposure information available was restricted to CMV serostatus. In a later analysis, at a false discovery rate of 0.05, over 15,000 TCR beta sequences matched HLA alleles.

For this clone: Its target is unknown.

The study ran its PCR with 60 Vbeta and 13 Jbeta primers. Clones were read by immunoSEQ multiplex PCR, and TCRdb kept only the in-frame ones, dropping some. The sample shows over 130,000 clones, about 80% of them seen only once. Sample: PBMCs. The TCR comes from a man younger than 45 in good health and CMV-seropositive.

The CDR3 DNA follows: TGTGCCAGCAGTGGGAGGGGGGGCTACTATGGCTACACCTTC. This translates into CASSGRGGYYGYTF. This rearrangement joins TRBV6-5 to TRBJ1-2; the D gene is possibly TRBD1 (6 bases). The CDR3 length is 14 residues. Germline loops: CDR1 MNHEY, CDR2 SVGAGI. V was pared by 5 bases and J by 3 bases, with 13 bases between.